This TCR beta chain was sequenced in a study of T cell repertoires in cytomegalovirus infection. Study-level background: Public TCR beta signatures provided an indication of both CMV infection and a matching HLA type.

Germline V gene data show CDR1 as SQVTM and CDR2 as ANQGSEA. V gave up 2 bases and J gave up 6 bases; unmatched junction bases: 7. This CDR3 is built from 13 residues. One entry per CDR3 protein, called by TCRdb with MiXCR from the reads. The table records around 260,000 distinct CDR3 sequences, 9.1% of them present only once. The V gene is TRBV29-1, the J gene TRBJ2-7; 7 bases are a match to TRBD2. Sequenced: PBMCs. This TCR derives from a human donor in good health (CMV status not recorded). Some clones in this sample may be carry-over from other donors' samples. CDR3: CSVEREVGVEQYF. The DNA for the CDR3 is TGCAGCGTTGAACGGGAGGTTGGGGTCGAGCAGTACTTC.